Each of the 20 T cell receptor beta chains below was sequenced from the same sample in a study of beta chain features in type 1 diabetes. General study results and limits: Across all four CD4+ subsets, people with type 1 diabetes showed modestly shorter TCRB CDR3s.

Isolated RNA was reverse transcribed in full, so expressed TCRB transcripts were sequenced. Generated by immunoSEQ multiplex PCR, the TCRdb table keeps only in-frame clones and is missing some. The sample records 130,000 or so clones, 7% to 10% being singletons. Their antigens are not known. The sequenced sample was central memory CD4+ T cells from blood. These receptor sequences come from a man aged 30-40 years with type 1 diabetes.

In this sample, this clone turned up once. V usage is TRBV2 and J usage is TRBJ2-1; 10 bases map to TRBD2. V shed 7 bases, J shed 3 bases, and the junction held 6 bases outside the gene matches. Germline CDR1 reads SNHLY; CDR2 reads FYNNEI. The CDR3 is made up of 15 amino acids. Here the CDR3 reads CASTPLAGNYNEQFF. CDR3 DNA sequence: TGTGCCAGCACCCCACTAGCGGGGAACTACAATGAGCAGTTCTTC.

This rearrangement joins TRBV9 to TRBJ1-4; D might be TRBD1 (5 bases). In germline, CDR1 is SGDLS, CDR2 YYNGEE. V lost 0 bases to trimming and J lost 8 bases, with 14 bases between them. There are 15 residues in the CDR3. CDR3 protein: CASSVEGLRYEKLFF. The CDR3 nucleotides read TGTGCCAGCAGCGTAGAGGGACTACGATACGAAAAACTGTTTTTT. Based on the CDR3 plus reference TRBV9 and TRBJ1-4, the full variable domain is DSGVTQTPKHLITATGQRVTLRCSPRSGDLSVYWYQQSLDQGLQFLIQYYNGEERAKGNILERFSAQQFPDLHSELNLSSLELGDSALYFCASSVEGLRYEKLFFGSGTQLSVL.

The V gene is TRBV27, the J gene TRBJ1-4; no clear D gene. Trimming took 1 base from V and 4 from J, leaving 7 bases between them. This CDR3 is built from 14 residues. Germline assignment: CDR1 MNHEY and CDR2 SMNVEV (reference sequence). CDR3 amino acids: CASSLWQDNEKLFF. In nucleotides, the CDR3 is TGTGCCAGCAGTTTATGGCAGGATAATGAAAAACTGTTTTTT. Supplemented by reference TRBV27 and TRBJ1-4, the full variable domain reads EAQVTQNPRYLITVTGKKLTVTCSQNMNHEYMSWYRQDPGLGLRQIYYSMNVEVTDKGDVPEGYKVSRKEKRNFPLILESPSPNQTSLYFCASSLWQDNEKLFFGSGTQLSVL.

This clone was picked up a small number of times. Here the CDR3 DNA reads TGCGCCAGCAGCTCACAACAGGGGGGTGGCACTGAAGCTTTCTTT. Encoded protein: CASSSQQGGGTEAFF. The rearrangement uses TRBV5-1 and TRBJ1-1; the match to TRBD1 covers 8 bases. The germline V gene encodes CDR1 SGHRS and CDR2 YFSETQ. The CDR3 is 15 residues long. Trimming removed 3 bases from V and 4 bases from J; junction bases left unmatched: 8.

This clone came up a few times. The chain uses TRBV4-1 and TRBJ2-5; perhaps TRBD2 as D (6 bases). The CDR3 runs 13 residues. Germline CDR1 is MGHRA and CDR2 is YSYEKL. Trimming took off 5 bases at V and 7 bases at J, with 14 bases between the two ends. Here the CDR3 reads CASSEGLRGTQYF. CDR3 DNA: TGCGCCAGCAGCGAGGGACTCCGCGGGACCCAGTACTTC.

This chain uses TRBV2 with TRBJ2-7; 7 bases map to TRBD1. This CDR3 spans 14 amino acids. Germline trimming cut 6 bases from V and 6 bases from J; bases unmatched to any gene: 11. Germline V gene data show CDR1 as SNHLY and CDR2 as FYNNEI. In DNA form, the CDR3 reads TGTGCCAGCAGGCTACCGAGGGACAGTGCCGAGCAGTACTTC. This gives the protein CASRLPRDSAEQYF.

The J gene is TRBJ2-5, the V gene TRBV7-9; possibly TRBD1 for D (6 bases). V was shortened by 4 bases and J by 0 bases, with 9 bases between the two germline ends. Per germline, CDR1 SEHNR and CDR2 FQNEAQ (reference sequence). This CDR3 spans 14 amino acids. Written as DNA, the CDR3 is TGTGCCAGCAGCTCCGGGACAAACCAAGAGACCCAGTACTTC. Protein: CASSSGTNQETQYF.

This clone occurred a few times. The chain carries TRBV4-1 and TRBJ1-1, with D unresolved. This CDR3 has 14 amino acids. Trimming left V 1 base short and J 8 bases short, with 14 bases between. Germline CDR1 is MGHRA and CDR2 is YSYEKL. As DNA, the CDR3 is TGCGCCAGCAGCCAAGTGGTCGGTTATACCGAAGCTTTCTTT. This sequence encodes CASSQVVGYTEAFF.

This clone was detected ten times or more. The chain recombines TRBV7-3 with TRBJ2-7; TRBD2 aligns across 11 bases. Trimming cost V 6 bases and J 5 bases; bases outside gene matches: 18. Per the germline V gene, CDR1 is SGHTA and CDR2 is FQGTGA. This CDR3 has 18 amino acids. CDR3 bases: TGTGCCAGCAGACCCGACCAGCGGACTAGCGGGTTCGTCGACGAGCAGTACTTC. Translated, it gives CASRPDQRTSGFVDEQYF.

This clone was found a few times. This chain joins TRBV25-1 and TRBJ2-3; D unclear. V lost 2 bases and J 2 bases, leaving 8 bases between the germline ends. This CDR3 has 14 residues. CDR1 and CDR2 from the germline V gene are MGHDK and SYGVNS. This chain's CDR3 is CASSEGLYTDTQYF. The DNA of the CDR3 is TGTGCCAGCAGTGAAGGGCTGTACACAGATACGCAGTATTTT.

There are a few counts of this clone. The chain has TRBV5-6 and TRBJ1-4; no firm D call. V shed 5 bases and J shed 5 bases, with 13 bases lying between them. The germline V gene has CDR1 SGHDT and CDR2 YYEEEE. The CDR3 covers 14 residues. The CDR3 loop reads CASSQHGINEKLFF. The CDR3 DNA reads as TGTGCCAGCAGTCAGCACGGGATCAATGAAAAACTGTTTTTT.

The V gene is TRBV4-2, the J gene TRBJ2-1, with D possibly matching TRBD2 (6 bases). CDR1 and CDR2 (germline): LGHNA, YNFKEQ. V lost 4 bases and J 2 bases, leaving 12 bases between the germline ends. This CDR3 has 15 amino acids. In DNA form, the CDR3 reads TGTGCCAGCAGCCCGACTAGTCACCCCTACAATGAGCAGTTCTTC. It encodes CASSPTSHPYNEQFF.

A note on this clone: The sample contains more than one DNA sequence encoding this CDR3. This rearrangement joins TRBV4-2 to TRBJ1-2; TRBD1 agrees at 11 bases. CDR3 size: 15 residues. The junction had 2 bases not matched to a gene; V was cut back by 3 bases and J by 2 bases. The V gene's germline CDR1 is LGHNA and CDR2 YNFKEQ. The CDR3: CASSQGQGVNYGYTF. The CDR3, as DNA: TGTGCCAGCAGCCAGGGACAGGGGGTAAACTATGGCTACACCTTC.

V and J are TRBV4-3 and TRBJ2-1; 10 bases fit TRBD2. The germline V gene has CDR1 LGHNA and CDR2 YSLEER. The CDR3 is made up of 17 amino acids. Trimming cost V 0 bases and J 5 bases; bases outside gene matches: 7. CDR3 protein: CASSQDLGLAGDNEQFF. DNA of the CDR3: TGCGCCAGCAGCCAAGATCTCGGGCTAGCGGGGGACAATGAGCAGTTCTTC.

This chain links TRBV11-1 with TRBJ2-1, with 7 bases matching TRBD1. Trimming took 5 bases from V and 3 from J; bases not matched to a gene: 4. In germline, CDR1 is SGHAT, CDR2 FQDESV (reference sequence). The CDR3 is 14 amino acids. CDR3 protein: CASSHTGDYNEQFF. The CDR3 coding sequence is TGTGCCAGCAGCCATACAGGGGACTACAATGAGCAGTTCTTC.

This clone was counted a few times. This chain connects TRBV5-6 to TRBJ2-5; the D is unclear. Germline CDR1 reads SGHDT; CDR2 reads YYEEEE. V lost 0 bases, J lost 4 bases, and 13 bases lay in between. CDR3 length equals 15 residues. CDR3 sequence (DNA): TGTGCCAGCAGCTTGGTAGTGACTGGCGGAGAGACCCAGTACTTC. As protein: CASSLVVTGGETQYF.

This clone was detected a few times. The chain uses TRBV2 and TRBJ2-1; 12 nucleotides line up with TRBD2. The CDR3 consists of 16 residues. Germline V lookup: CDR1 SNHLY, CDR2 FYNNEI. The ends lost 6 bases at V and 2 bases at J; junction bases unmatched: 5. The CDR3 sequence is CASSISSGGAYNEQFF. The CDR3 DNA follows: TGTGCCAGCAGCATATCTAGCGGGGGGGCCTACAATGAGCAGTTCTTC. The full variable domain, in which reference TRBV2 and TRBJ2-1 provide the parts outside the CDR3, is EPEVTQTPSHQVTQMGQEVILRCVPISNHLYFYWYRQILGQKVEFLVSFYNNEISEKSEIFDDQFSVERPDGSNFTLKIRSTKLEDSAMYFCASSISSGGAYNEQFFGPGTRLTVL.

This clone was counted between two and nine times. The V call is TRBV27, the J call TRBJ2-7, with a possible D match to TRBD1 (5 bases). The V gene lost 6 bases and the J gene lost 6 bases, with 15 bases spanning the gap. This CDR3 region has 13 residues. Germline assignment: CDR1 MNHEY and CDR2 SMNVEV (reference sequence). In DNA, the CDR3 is TGTGCCAGCAGACCCCACCAGGGTACCGAGCAGTACTTC. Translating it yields CASRPHQGTEQYF.

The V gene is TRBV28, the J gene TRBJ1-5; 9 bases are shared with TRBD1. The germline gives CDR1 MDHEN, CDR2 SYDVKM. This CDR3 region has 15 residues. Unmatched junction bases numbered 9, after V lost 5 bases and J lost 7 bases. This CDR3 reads CASSRPGTGNQPQHF. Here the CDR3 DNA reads TGTGCCAGCAGTCGCCCCGGGACAGGGAACCAGCCCCAGCATTTT.

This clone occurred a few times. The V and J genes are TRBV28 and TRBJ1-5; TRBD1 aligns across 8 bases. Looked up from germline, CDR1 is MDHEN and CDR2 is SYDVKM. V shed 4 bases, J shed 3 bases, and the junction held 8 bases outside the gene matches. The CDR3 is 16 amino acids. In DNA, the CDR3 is TGTGCCAGCAGTTCAGGAGACAGGGGAAACAATCAGCCCCAGCATTTT. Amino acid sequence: CASSSGDRGNNQPQHF.